Included here is one T cell receptor beta chain sequence, with context. Its antigen is currently not known. Base qualities are missing; no much larger clone stands one base away. According to the germline V gene (reference sequence), CDR1 reads DFQATT and CDR2 reads SNEGSKA. The junction carries 15 bases between V and J, which are trimmed by 7 bases and 2 bases respectively. The CDR3 has 14 amino acids, counting the end cysteine and phenylalanine. Only CDR3 DNA is held: 42 bases, read in frame from base 1. This record comes from a study of response to subunit inactivated influenza vaccine (dated by TCRdb to between 2017 and 2018). With respect to the entire study: To follow how T cells responded to a trivalent subunit inactivated influenza vaccine, the researchers relied on deep quantitative profiling of the T cell receptor repertoire. Paper-wide results and their limitations: It was suggested by the authors that each seasonal influenza vaccination may recruit only a limited number of new T cells.

Library creation used RT-PCR. Sequencer: Illumina HiSeq 2500. In TCRdb, the public reads were trimmed at Q25 with fastp and aligned with MiXCR, with productive beta chains retained. Rows matching on CDR3 protein sequence are summarized as one entry with the most common DNA and genes. This sample is represented by 530,000 or so distinct CDR3 sequences; less than 30% of them were singletons. About 1.9% of the sample lies in the top ten. Recombination connected TRBV20-1 to TRBJ1-3; a tentative D match to TRBD1 spans 5 bases. The source is a man between 45 and 60 years old who received an inactivated influenza vaccine. Donor details come from another sample of the same person, matched by shared clones. The specimen was CD4+ T cells sorted from PBMCs, collected approximately 5 days after vaccination. CDR3 region: CSVPRRTPGNTIYF. The DNA sequence is TGCAGTGTTCCGAGAAGGACACCTGGAAACACCATATATTTT.